These 14 T cell receptor beta chains were all obtained from the same sample, sequenced in a study of blood T cell repertoires in COVID-19. The repertoire was sequenced with immunoSEQ multiplex PCR; TCRdb's copy has only in-frame clones and lacks some. The data contain approximately 260,000 clones, roughly 85% of them singletons. Sequencing used peripheral blood. Source of these receptors: a woman in her 70s with acute or convalescent COVID-19.

This rearrangement joins TRBV6-5 to TRBJ2-3; the D gene is possibly TRBD2 (7 bases). Germline loops: CDR1 MNHEY, CDR2 SVGAGI. CDR3 size: 11 residues. With 7 bases removed from V and 9 bases from J, the gap between germline ends came to 11 bases. In nucleotides, the CDR3 is TGTGCCAGCAAGGGGGGGGTCACGCAGTATTTT. Residues: CASKGGVTQYF.

The chain uses TRBV19 and TRBJ2-7; TRBD1 aligns across 9 bases. The V segment lost 4 bases and the J segment 1 base; nucleotides outside the gene matches: 11. The CDR3 sequence is 17 residues long. Germline CDR1 is LNHDA and CDR2 is SQIVND (reference sequence). CDR3 in amino acids: CASSTRITGGTSYEQYF. The CDR3 DNA sequence: TGTGCCAGTAGTACTCGAATTACAGGGGGCACGTCCTACGAGCAGTACTTC.

This chain uses TRBV27 with TRBJ1-1; D remains ambiguous. V lost 5 bases to trimming and J lost 5 bases, with 18 bases between them. CDR1 is MNHEY and CDR2 is SMNVEV in the germline V gene (reference sequence). CDR3 length equals 15 residues. CDR3 residues: CASSAGSLLPTEAFF. The DNA of the CDR3 is TGTGCCAGCAGTGCAGGCAGCCTACTTCCTACTGAAGCTTTCTTT.

The gene calls are TRBV3-1 (or the pseudogene TRBV3-2) and TRBJ2-3; no clear D. V dropped 5 bases and J dropped 0 bases, with 12 bases sitting between them. Germline values: CDR1 LGHDT, CDR2 YNNKEL (reference sequence). The CDR3 covers 15 residues. The CDR3 sequence is CASSGRLISTDTQYF. CDR3 nucleotide sequence: TGTGCCAGCAGCGGTCGGTTAATTAGCACAGATACGCAGTATTTT.

J is TRBJ1-5 and V is TRBV7-9, with D tentatively TRBD1 (5 bases). From germline, CDR1 is SEHNR and CDR2 FQNEAQ (reference sequence). The CDR3 has 18 amino acids. The V end was cut by 8 bases, the J end by 1 base, with 24 bases between. The chain's CDR3 is CASAWGRGGSGSNQPQHF. CDR3 coding DNA: TGTGCCAGCGCGTGGGGCCGGGGAGGATCAGGAAGCAATCAGCCCCAGCATTTT.

The chain joins TRBV3-1 (or the pseudogene TRBV3-2) to TRBJ1-6; the D gene is possibly TRBD1 (5 bases). CDR1 is LGHDT and CDR2 is YNNKEL in the germline V gene (reference sequence). V was shortened by 4 bases and J by 0 bases, with 13 bases between the two germline ends. The CDR3 extends over 17 amino acids. CDR3 sequence (DNA): TGTGCCAGCAGCCTGGGGCCGGCACTCTCCTATAATTCACCCCTCCACTTT. This codes for CASSLGPALSYNSPLHF.

V usage is TRBV7-9 and J usage is TRBJ2-1; 8 bases line up with TRBD2. The ends lost 2 bases at V and 3 bases at J; junction bases unmatched: 6. Germline assignment: CDR1 SEHNR and CDR2 FQNEAQ (reference sequence). The CDR3 sequence is 16 residues long. The CDR3 protein is CASSLSGLAGYNEQFF. CDR3 in DNA: TGTGCCAGCAGCTTATCAGGGCTAGCGGGCTACAATGAGCAGTTCTTC.

This clone showed up just once. This chain connects TRBV6-2 or TRBV6-3 to TRBJ1-2; 9 nucleotides align to TRBD1. V lost 4 bases and J lost 4; bases outside the gene matches: 10. This CDR3 is 16 amino acids long. Germline CDR1 MNHEY, CDR2 SVGEGT. The CDR3 DNA reads as TGTGCCAGCAGTTTTAATCCGGGACAGGGCTTCTATGGCTACACCTTC. Translation gives CASSFNPGQGFYGYTF.

The V gene is TRBV30, the J gene TRBJ2-7, with TRBD1 as a possible D gene (6 bases). Germline V gene data show CDR1 as GTSNPN and CDR2 as SVGIG (reference sequence). This CDR3 is built from 13 residues. V lost 0 bases and J 7 bases, leaving 13 bases between the germline ends. CDR3 bases: TGTGCCTGGAGTGTAGGGGGACCCGGGGAGCAGTACTTC. Amino acids: CAWSVGGPGEQYF.

The rearrangement uses TRBV12-3 or TRBV12-4 and TRBJ1-4; TRBD1 matches at 8 bases. Losses at the gene ends were 10 bases for V and 5 bases for J; bases not matched to a gene: 6. CDR3 length: 13 amino acids. The CDR3, as DNA: TGTGCCACCAAGACAGGGGTAAATGAAAAACTGTTTTTT. Its translation: CATKTGVNEKLFF.

The chain is built from TRBV5-5 and TRBJ2-7; D not resolved. With 4 bases removed from V and 5 bases from J, the gap between germline ends came to 10 bases. Germline loops: CDR1 SGHKS, CDR2 YYEKEE (reference sequence). The CDR3 is made up of 12 amino acids. CDR3 amino acids: CASSPLIHEQYF. The CDR3 bases are TGTGCCAGCAGCCCCCTTATCCACGAGCAGTACTTC.

The chain links TRBV5-1 to TRBJ1-1, with D perhaps TRBD1 (5 bases). The V end was cut by 0 bases, the J end by 1 base, with 13 bases between. Germline CDR1 and CDR2: SGHRS and YFSETQ. CDR3 size: 16 residues. In nucleotides, the CDR3 is TGCGCCAGCAGCTTGGCCTGGCAGGGCCCGAACACTGAAGCTTTCTTT. It encodes CASSLAWQGPNTEAFF.

V gene TRBV7-3 combines with J gene TRBJ2-7; 8 positions match TRBD2. In germline, CDR1 is SGHTA, CDR2 FQGTGA. V was pared by 5 bases and J by 3 bases, with 3 bases of the junction left unmatched. The CDR3 covers 13 residues. The CDR3, as DNA: TGTGCCAGCAGCCCCGGGGGGGGCTACGAGCAGTACTTC. Protein: CASSPGGGYEQYF.

The chain recombines TRBV27 with TRBJ1-1, with D possibly being TRBD1 (6 bases). V lost 2 bases to trimming and J lost 0 bases, with 10 bases between them. Germline V gene lookup returns CDR1 MNHEY and CDR2 SMNVEV (reference sequence). The CDR3 consists of 15 residues. The CDR3 sequence is CASSLSKGVNTEAFF. CDR3 DNA: TGTGCCAGCAGTTTAAGCAAGGGGGTGAACACTGAAGCTTTCTTT.